One sample yielded the 5 T cell receptor beta chains listed below, sequenced in a study of graft-versus-host responses after intestinal transplantation (dated by TCRdb to the early 2020s). This specimen's time point label, per the study, means: cells obtained before transplantation from donor or recipient. Library generation was performed with the immunoSEQ multiplex PCR assay. TCRdb re-hosts the immuneACCESS table, in-frame sequences only. Its copies lack some clones; in the studies checked, an unresolved V gene accounts for under half of them, and the cause for the rest is not known. In this sample the table shows 77,000 or so clones, approximately 93% of which occur a single time. The top ten clonotypes cover approximately 0.5% of the sample. These receptors have no identified antigens. Sequencing was performed on unstimulated CD8+ T cells sorted from spleen or lymph node cells, taken before intestinal transplant. These receptors were obtained from a human donor who received an intestinal transplant.

The rearrangement uses TRBV9 and TRBJ2-3; D unresolved. Germline loops: CDR1 SGDLS, CDR2 YYNGEE. The CDR3 consists of 14 residues. Trimming pared 4 bases from V and 4 bases from J, leaving 13 bases between. The CDR3 loop reads CASSIISSPDTQYF. The CDR3, as DNA: TGTGCCAGCAGCATTATATCGTCCCCAGATACGCAGTATTTT.

In its sample, this clone was seen a few times. The chain recombines TRBV9 with TRBJ2-7; possibly TRBD1 for D (6 bases). CDR3 size: 14 residues. V gave up 0 bases and J gave up 2 bases, with 9 bases separating them. The germline V gene has CDR1 SGDLS and CDR2 YYNGEE. In nucleotides, the CDR3 is TGTGCCAGCAGCGTAGGGCAGGGGCCCTACGAGCAGTACTTC. Protein sequence: CASSVGQGPYEQYF.

The V and J genes are TRBV7-8 and TRBJ2-1; TRBD2 aligns across 7 bases. V was pared by 0 bases and J by 4 bases, with 0 bases of the junction left unmatched. Germline V gene lookup returns CDR1 SGHVS and CDR2 FQNEAQ. The CDR3 loop spans 14 amino acids. The CDR3 sequence is CASSLASGYNEQFF. In DNA, the CDR3 is TGTGCCAGCAGCTTAGCTAGCGGGTACAATGAGCAGTTCTTC. The full variable domain, its missing parts supplied by reference TRBV7-8 and TRBJ2-1, is GAGVSQSPRYKVAKRGQDVALRCDPISGHVSLFWYQQALGQGPEFLTYFQNEAQLDKSGLPSDRFFAERPEGSVSTLKIQRTQQEDSAVYLCASSLASGYNEQFFGPGTRLTVL.

The genes are TRBV27 and TRBJ2-5, with D unclear. The end of the DNA is better explained by TRBJ2-7, so the J call may be wrong. Germline loops: CDR1 MNHEY, CDR2 SMNVEV (reference sequence). There are 15 residues in the CDR3. The CDR3 nucleotides read TGTGCCAGCAGTCCCTGGTCCGGGTGGACGTACGAGCAGTACTTC. The encoded protein is CASSPWSGWTYEQYF.

V usage is TRBV5-6 and J usage is TRBJ1-2; 8 bases fit TRBD1. With V trimmed by 4 bases and J by 6 bases, 5 bases remained unmatched. Germline V gene sequence: CDR1 SGHDT, CDR2 YYEEEE. CDR3 length: 13 residues. The CDR3 loop reads CASSPGQGDGYTF. The CDR3 bases are TGTGCCAGCAGCCCCGGACAGGGTGATGGCTACACCTTC.